This TCR beta chain is drawn from a study of blood T cells in healthy people across ages. V shed 8 bases and J shed 2 bases, with 20 bases lying between them. CDR1 is KGHSH, CDR2 LQKENI, per germline. The CDR3 is 16 residues long. This clonotype was seen more than once but under ten times. PCR was performed a second time for roughly 7 to 12 cycles using a sample-barcoded 5' primer and a J-beta primer mix. TCRdb independently ran MiXCR on the 5' RACE reads; one entry per CDR3 protein. The sample holds about a million distinct CDR3 sequences, roughly 47% seen once. The source material was blood. The clonotype originates from a woman aged 55-75 years in good health. The rearrangement links TRBV18 to TRBJ2-3; possible D gene TRBD2, 6 bases. The CDR3 DNA reads as TGTGCCAGCCAACTGTCCCGACTAGGCGACACAGATACGCAGTATTTT. Its protein product is CASQLSRLGDTDTQYF.